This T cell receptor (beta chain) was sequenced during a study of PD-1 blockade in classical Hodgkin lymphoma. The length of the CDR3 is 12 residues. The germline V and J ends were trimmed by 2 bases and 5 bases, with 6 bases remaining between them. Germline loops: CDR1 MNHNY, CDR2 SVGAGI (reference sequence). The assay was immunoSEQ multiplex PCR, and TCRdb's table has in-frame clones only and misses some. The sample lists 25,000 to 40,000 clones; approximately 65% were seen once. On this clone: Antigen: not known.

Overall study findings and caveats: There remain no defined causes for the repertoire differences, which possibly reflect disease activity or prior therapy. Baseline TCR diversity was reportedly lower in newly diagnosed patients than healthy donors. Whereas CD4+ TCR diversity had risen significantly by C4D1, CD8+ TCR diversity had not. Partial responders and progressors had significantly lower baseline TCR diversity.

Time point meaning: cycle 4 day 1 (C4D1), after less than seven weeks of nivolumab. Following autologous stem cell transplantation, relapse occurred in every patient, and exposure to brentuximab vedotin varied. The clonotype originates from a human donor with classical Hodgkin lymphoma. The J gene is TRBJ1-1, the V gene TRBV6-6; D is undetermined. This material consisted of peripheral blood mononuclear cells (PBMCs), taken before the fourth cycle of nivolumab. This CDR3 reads CASSYRKTEAFF. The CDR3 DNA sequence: TGTGCCAGCAGTTACCGTAAGACTGAAGCTTTCTTT.